This paragraph reports one T cell receptor (beta chain). The target antigen is unknown. Between the trimmed V and J ends, which lost 7 bases and 0 bases, there was a span of 13 bases. Germline V CDR1 and CDR2: SNHLY, FYNNEI. The CDR3 contains 15 residues. The sample comes from a study of T cell responses to AZD1222 COVID-19 vaccine. General study points: Vaccination with two AZD1222 doses was followed by a rise in Spike-specific TCR breadth and depth.

TCRdb's copy holds only in-frame clones and misses some; the assay was immunoSEQ multiplex PCR. Of some 120,000 clones detected, roughly 87% appear once; the ten largest clones hold roughly 1.5%. Source: peripheral blood, taken on day 0 of AZD1222 vaccination. The receptor was derived from an adult in good health. This sequence joins TRBV2 and TRBJ1-3; D remains ambiguous. CDR3 nucleotide sequence: TGTGCCAGCACAGATCAGAGAACCTCTGGAAACACCATATATTTT. Translation gives CASTDQRTSGNTIYF.